This section outlines one TCR beta chain sequence together with its context. The antigen remains undetermined. This entry is derived from a study of shared clonotypes between healthy human individuals. Study results and caveats: The donor pool, a small one, limited the genetic and exposure-history diversity represented. Non-shared clonotypes displayed generation probabilities falling below those of clonotypes present in all four donors.

CD45RO negativity and positive selection for CCR7 defined naive CD8 cells, a population that excluded terminally differentiated effector memory CD45RA+ cells. The V gene lost 5 bases and the J gene lost 1 base, with 20 bases spanning the gap. The CDR3 is 18 amino acids. Per germline, CDR1 SGHVS and CDR2 FQNEAQ. It was at deep level that the assay was run. Genomic DNA of each subset was evenly split across several immunoSEQ plates. The repertoire was sequenced with immunoSEQ multiplex PCR; TCRdb's copy has only in-frame clones and lacks some. This sample has about 680,000 clones, with about 90% found just once.

This chain connects TRBV7-8 to TRBJ2-2; possible D gene TRBD2, 6 bases. The sequence was obtained from a young man in good health. The sequenced material came from naive CD8+ T cells sorted from blood. The CDR3 nucleotides read TGTGCCAGCAGCACCCGGCTTCTCTCGGGGGAGAACACCGGGGAGCTGTTTTTT. This translates into CASSTRLLSGENTGELFF.